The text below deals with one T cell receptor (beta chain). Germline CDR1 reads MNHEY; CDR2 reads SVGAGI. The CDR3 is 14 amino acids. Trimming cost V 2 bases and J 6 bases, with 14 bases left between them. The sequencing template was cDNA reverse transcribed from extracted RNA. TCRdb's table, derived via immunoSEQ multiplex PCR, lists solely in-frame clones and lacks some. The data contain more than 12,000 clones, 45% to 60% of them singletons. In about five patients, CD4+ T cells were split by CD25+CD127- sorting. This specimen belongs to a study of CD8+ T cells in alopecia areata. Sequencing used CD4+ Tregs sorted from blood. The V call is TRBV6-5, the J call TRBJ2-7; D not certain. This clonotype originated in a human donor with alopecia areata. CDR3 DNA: TGTGCCAGCAGTTACGTCATAGGAGTGGGCGAGCAGTACTTC. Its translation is CASSYVIGVGEQYF.